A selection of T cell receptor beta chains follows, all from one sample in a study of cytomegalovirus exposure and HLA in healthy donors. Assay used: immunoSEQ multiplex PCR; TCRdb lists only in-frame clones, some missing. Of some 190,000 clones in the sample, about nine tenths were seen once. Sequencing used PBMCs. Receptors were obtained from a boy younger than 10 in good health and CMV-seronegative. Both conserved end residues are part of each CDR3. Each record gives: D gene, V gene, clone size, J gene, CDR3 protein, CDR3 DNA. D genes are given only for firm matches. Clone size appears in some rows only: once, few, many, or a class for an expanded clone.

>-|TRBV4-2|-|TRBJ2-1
CASSQDRASYNEQFF
TGTGCCAGCAGCCAAGACAGGGCCAGCTACAATGAGCAGTTCTTC
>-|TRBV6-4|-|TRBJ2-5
CASSLPGKETQYF
TGTGCCAGCAGTTTACCAGGAAAAGAGACCCAGTACTTC
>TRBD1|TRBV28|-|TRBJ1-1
CAGGQGGTEAFF
TGTGCCGGAGGACAGGGGGGCACTGAAGCTTTCTTT
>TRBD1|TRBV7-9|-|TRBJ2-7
CATEAGDRGISYEQYF
TGTGCCACCGAAGCTGGGGACAGGGGGATTTCCTACGAGCAGTACTTC
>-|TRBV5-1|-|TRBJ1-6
CASSRDPENSPLHF
TGCGCCAGCAGCCGAGACCCGGAGAATTCACCCCTCCACTTT
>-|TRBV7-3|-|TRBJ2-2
CASSPGQPNTGELFF
TGTGCCAGCAGCCCGGGACAACCGAACACCGGGGAGCTGTTTTTT
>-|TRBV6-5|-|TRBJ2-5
CASSYSLGPQETQYF
TGTGCCAGCAGTTACTCCCTCGGTCCCCAAGAGACCCAGTACTTC
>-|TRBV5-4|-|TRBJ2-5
CASSLGLWETQYF
TGTGCCAGCAGCTTGGGGCTGTGGGAGACCCAGTACTTC
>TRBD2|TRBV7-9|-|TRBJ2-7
CASSLRLAGFNVGNEQYF
TGTGCCAGCAGCTTAAGGCTAGCGGGGTTTAACGTCGGGAACGAGCAGTACTTC
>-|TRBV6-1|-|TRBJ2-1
CASSEDLSPYNEQFF
TGTGCCAGCAGTGAAGACTTGTCCCCCTACAATGAGCAGTTCTTC
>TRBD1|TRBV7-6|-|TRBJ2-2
CASSLHIDRAGSGELFF
TGTGCCAGCAGCCTCCATATCGACAGGGCCGGTTCCGGGGAGCTGTTTTTT
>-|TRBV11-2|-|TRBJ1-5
CASSQGGGRGMPQHF
TGTGCCAGCAGCCAGGGTGGTGGGCGGGGAATGCCCCAGCATTTT
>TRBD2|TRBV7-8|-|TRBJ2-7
CASSLVWAGTSNEQYF
TGTGCCAGCAGCTTAGTCTGGGCCGGGACTAGTAACGAGCAGTACTTC
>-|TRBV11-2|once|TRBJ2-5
CASSVTVGPGRETQYF
TGTGCCAGCAGCGTTACGGTGGGCCCGGGGAGAGAGACCCAGTACTTC
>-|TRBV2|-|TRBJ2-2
CASSQGGTGELFF
TGTGCCAGCAGTCAGGGGGGCACCGGGGAGCTGTTTTTT